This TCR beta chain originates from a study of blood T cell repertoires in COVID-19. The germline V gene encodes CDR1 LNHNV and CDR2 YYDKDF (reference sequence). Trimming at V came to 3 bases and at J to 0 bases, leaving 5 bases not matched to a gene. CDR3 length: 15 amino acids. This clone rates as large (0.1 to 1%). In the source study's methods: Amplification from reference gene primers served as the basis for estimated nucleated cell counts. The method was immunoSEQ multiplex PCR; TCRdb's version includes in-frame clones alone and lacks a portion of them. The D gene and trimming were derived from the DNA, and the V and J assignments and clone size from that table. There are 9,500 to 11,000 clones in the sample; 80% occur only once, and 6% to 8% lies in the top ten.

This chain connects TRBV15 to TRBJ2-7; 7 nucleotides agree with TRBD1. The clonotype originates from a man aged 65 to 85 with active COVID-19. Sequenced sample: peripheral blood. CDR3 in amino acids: CATSSGTVYSYEQYF. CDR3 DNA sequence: TGTGCCACCAGCAGTGGGACAGTTTACTCCTACGAGCAGTACTTC. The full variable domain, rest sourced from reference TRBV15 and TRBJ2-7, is DAMVIQNPRYQVTQFGKPVTLSCSQTLNHNVMYWYQQKSSQAPKLLFHYYDKDFNNEADTPDNFQSRRPNTSFCFLDIRSPGLGDTAMYLCATSSGTVYSYEQYFGPGTRLTVT.